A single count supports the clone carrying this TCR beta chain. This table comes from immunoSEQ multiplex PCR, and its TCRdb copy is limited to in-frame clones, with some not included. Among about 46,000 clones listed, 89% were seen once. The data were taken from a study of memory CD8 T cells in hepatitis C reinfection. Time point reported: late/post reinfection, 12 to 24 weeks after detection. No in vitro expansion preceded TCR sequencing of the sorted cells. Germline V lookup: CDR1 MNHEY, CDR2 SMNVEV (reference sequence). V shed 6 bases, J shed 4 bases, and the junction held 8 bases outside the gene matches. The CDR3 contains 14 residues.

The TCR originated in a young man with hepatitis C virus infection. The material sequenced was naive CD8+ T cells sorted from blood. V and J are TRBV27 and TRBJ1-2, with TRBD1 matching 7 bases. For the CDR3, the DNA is TGTGCCAGCAGGCTCACAGGGGCATTCTATGGCTACACCTTC. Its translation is CASRLTGAFYGYTF.